This T cell receptor (beta chain) comes out of a study of blood T cell repertoires in COVID-19. This clone was seen once. Per germline, CDR1 MNHEY and CDR2 SVGAGI. The CDR3 has 15 amino acids. V shed 6 bases and J 0 bases; nucleotides not matched to a gene: 7. Study processing details: By means of reference gene primer amplification, nucleated cell counts were estimated. Generated by immunoSEQ multiplex PCR, the TCRdb table keeps only in-frame clones and is missing some. D and trimming were read from the DNA, whereas the V and J calls and clone size are those reported in that table. The table lists roughly 53,000 clones, around 86% of them singletons.

V usage is TRBV6-5 and J usage is TRBJ2-7; 8 positions agree with TRBD2. Input material: peripheral blood. The receptor was isolated from a man older than 75 with acute or convalescent COVID-19. CDR3 in DNA: TGTGCCAGCAGAACCAGCGGGGGCCACTCCTACGAGCAGTACTTC. This sequence encodes CASRTSGGHSYEQYF.